This TCR beta chain was sequenced in a study of spatial heterogeneity in lung cancer. Overall study: The study consistently detected more beta-chain than alpha-chain sequences. An average of more than ten raw reads was observed per unique TCR and UMI combination. Regarding the study as a whole: Compared with follow-up, resection was when ubiquitous expanded tumor TCRs appeared in blood more.

Indicated time point: sample taken at primary tumor resection. Material for sequencing was whole RNA from tumor, nontumor lung or frozen PBMC, left unsorted. The donors comprised roughly 71 untreated early-stage non-small cell lung cancer patients. CDR1 is MDHEN and CDR2 is SYDVKM in the germline V gene. The CDR3 sequence is 15 residues long. Trimming pared 1 base from V and 2 bases from J, leaving 9 bases between. TCRdb reprocessed the 5' RACE reads via MiXCR and lists one record per CDR3 protein. The sample carries tens of thousands of distinct CDR3 sequences, approximately 20% recorded once. This clonotype has ten or more counts. Its target is unknown.

Material: PBMCs, obtained at surgery. This sequence joins TRBV28 and TRBJ1-5; possible D gene TRBD1, 5 bases. This TCR was recovered from a male donor with early-stage non-small cell lung cancer. The CDR3 region is CASSLFGDRNQPQHF. As DNA, the CDR3 is TGTGCCAGCAGTTTATTTGGGGACCGCAATCAGCCCCAGCATTTT.